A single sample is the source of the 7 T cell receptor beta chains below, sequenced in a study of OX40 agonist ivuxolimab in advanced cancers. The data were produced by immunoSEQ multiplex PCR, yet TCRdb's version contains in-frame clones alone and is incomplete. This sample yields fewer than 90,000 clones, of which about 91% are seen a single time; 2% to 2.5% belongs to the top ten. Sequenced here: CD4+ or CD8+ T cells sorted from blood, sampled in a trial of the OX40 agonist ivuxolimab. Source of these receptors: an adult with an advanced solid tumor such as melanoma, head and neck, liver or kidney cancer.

The CDR3 sequence: CASSPSGGGPYEQYF. The CDR3 bases are TGTGCCAGCAGCCCGAGCGGCGGGGGGCCCTACGAGCAGTACTTC. The chain has TRBV5-4 and TRBJ2-7; 8 bases line up with TRBD2. The CDR3 is 15 amino acids. Germline assignment: CDR1 SGHNT and CDR2 YYREEE (reference sequence). J was trimmed by 2 bases and V by 4 bases; bases with no gene match: 8.

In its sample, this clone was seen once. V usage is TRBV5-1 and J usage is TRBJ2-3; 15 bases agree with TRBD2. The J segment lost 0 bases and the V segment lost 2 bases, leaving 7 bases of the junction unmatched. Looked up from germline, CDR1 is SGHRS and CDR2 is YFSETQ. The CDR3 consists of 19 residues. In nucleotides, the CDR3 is TGCGCCAGCAGCTTAGGACTAGCGGGAGGGAGATCTAGCACAGATACGCAGTATTTT. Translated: CASSLGLAGGRSSTDTQYF.

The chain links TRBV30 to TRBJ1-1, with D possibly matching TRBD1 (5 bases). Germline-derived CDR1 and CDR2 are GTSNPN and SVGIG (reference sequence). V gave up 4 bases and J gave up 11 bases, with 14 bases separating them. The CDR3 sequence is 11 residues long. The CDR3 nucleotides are TGTGCCTGGATCCAAGACAGTAGGGCTTTCTTT. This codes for CAWIQDSRAFF.

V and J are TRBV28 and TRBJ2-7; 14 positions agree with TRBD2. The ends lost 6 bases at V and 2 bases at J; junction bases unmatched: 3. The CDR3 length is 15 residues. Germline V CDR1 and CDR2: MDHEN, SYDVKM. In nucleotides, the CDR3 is TGTGCCAGCAGACTGGGACTAGCGGGAGCCTACGAGCAGTACTTC. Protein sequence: CASRLGLAGAYEQYF.

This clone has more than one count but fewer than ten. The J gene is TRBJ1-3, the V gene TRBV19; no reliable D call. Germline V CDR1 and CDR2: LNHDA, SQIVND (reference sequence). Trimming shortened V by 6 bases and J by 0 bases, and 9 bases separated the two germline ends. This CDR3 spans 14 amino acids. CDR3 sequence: CASRNTASGNTIYF. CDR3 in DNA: TGTGCCAGTAGGAACACCGCCTCTGGAAACACCATATATTTT. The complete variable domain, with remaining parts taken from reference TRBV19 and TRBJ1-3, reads DGGITQSPKYLFRKEGQNVTLSCEQNLNHDAMYWYRQDPGQGLRLIYYSQIVNDFQKGDIAEGYSVSREKKESFPLTVTSAQKNPTAFYLCASRNTASGNTIYFGEGSWLTVV.

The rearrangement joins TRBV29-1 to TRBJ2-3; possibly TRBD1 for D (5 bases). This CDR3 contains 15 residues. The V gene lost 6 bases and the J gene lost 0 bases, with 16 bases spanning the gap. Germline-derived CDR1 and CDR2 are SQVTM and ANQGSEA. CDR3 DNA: TGCAGCGTCTTTGCCCCCGCAGGGAGCACAGATACGCAGTATTTT. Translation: CSVFAPAGSTDTQYF.

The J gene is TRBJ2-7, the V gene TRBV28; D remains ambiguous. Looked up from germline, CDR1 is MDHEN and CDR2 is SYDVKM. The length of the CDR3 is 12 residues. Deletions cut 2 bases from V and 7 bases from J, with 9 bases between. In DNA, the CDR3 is TGTGCCAGCAGTTTAAAAGGGCCAGAGCAGTACTTC. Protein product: CASSLKGPEQYF.